This TCR beta chain emerged from a study of human T cells and chemical hapten exposure. In the source study's methods: 96,000 or so TCRs per sample was the median, with a range of 23,224 to 690,600. From the RACE reads, TCRdb called clonotypes with MiXCR, one entry per CDR3 protein. Clone size and V and J calls follow TCRdb, not the original study. Of under 110,000 distinct CDR3 sequences listed, 9.5% to 15% are singletons. The study, taken as a whole, reports: PT1 expanded TCR numbers tracked positively with patch test score.

Regarding time point: pre-sensitization, week 0. Treatment here: therapeutic diphenylcyclopropenone sensitization with weekly scalp DPC. Researchers sampled blood before each patch test went on. Germline values: CDR1 MNHEY, CDR2 SVGEGT. The germline V and J ends were trimmed by 0 bases and 9 bases, with 8 bases remaining between them. The CDR3 is 13 residues long. The sample holds a few counts of this clonotype. The antigen is unknown. This TCR was recovered from a woman between 50 and 59 years old with alopecia areata. Some clones in this sample may be carry-over from other donors' samples. The chain links TRBV6-2 or TRBV6-3 to TRBJ2-2; D is unclear. The sample was whole blood, taken in connection with sensitization to the hapten diphenylcyclopropenone (DPC). CDR3 sequence (DNA): TGTGCCAGCAGTTACTCGATGGTCCGGGAGCTGTTTTTT. Protein: CASSYSMVRELFF.